This TCR beta chain was observed in a study of cytomegalovirus exposure and HLA in healthy donors. Study-wide points: One variant, a missense change in DCLRE1C, was linked in a later analysis to TCR beta V- and J-gene trimming. Confirmation was obtained in vitro that three CMV-associated chains are specific for CMV antigens. Some TCR beta chains (164 of them) were listed as cytomegalovirus-associated.

The CDR3 is 13 residues long. CDR1 is WNHNN and CDR2 is SYGVQD in the germline V gene (reference sequence). J lost 4 bases, V lost 6 bases, and 3 bases had no gene match. Remarks on this clone: Its antigen is as yet unknown.

Use of 60 Vbeta and 13 Jbeta primers characterized the PCR. Repertoires were generated with immunoSEQ multiplex PCR, while TCRdb's copy carries only in-frame clones and drops some. Among 150,000 to 200,000 clones listed, about four fifths were seen once. The chain uses TRBV10-1 and TRBJ1-5, with 7 bases lining up with TRBD1. This clonotype originated in a man between 18 and 35 years old in good health and CMV-seronegative. The sample taken for sequencing was PBMCs. CDR3 sequence (DNA): TGCGCCAGCAGCACAGGGGTAAATCAGCCCCAGCATTTT. This sequence encodes CASSTGVNQPQHF.